The 2 T cell receptor beta chains below come from one sample, sequenced in a study of blood T cells in healthy people across ages. PCR was performed a second time for roughly 7 to 12 cycles using a sample-barcoded 5' primer and a J-beta primer mix. TCRdb re-analysed the 5' RACE reads in MiXCR, keeping a single row per CDR3 protein. This sample yields fewer than 800,000 distinct CDR3 sequences, of which about 34% are seen a single time; roughly 15% belongs to the top ten. Sequenced sample: blood. These receptors were obtained from a woman of 80 years or more in good health.

The genes are TRBV6-1 and TRBJ1-2; 7 positions agree with TRBD1. The CDR3 is 16 residues long. Germline assignment: CDR1 MNHNS and CDR2 SASEGT. After removal of 6 bases from V and 3 bases from J, the junction contained 13 bases not matched to a gene. The CDR3 bases are TGTGCCAGCAGACCACCCATCGACAGGGAGCACTATGGCTACACCTTC. Its translation: CASRPPIDREHYGYTF.

The sample holds many counts of this clonotype. This clone may be a read error of a much larger clone one base away. This rearrangement joins TRBV5-6 to TRBJ2-1; D is unclear. The CDR3 runs to 13 residues. Trimming removed 4 bases from V and 6 bases from J, with 11 bases in between. CDR1 and CDR2 (germline): SGHDT, YYEEEE. This CDR3 is CASSPGLCNEQFF. DNA of the CDR3: TGTGCCAGCAGCCCCGGCCTCTGCAATGAGCAGTTCTTC.